This record covers a single TCR beta chain. The method was immunoSEQ multiplex PCR; TCRdb's version includes in-frame clones alone and lacks a portion of them. The profile covers about 53,000 clones, with about nine tenths appearing a single time and under 3.5% taken by the ten largest. The data stem from a study of blood T cell repertoires in COVID-19. In germline, CDR1 is LGHNA, CDR2 YSLEER. This CDR3 has 14 amino acids. Trimming removed 4 bases from V and 1 base from J; junction bases left unmatched: 3. The source material was peripheral blood. V usage is TRBV4-3 and J usage is TRBJ2-5; 7 bases map to TRBD2. The clonotype originates from a man older than 75 with acute or convalescent COVID-19. The CDR3 is CASSLRGVQETQYF. Here the CDR3 DNA reads TGCGCCAGCAGCCTACGGGGGGTCCAAGAGACCCAGTACTTC.